A selection of T cell receptor beta chains follows, all from one sample in a study of shared clonotypes between healthy human individuals. TCRdb's table, derived via immunoSEQ multiplex PCR, lists solely in-frame clones and lacks some. The sample yields millions of clones, 90% to 95% seen once. Sequencing was done on a sample of naive CD4+ T cells sorted from blood. These TCRs come from a man aged 18 to 29 in good health. Each CDR3 is given with its conserved first and last residue. The order of the fields is clone size, J gene, D gene, V gene, CDR3 protein, CDR3 DNA. The D gene is left open where the match is weak. Not every row has a clone size; where given, it reads once, few, many or a size class.

>.|TRBJ1-2|.|TRBV27
CASSFTGNYGYTF
TGTGCCAGCAGTTTTACAGGGAACTATGGCTACACCTTC
>.|TRBJ2-1|TRBD2|TRBV30
CAWNLGASGSSYNEQFF
TGTGCCTGGAATCTAGGGGCTAGCGGGAGCTCCTACAATGAGCAGTTCTTC
>.|TRBJ1-2|.|TRBV30
CAWSSGREGYTF
TGTGCCTGGAGTAGCGGACGGGAAGGCTACACCTTC
>.|TRBJ2-7|.|TRBV29-1
CSVEDSSYEQYF
TGCAGCGTTGAGGACAGTTCCTACGAGCAGTACTTC
>once|TRBJ2-1|.|TRBV5-1
CASSPQPGSSYNEQFF
TGCGCCAGCAGTCCACAGCCCGGGAGCTCCTACAATGAGCAGTTCTTC
>.|TRBJ1-4|.|TRBV11-2
CASSPLLWTENEKLFF
TGTGCCAGCAGCCCCCTTTTGTGGACAGAGAATGAAAAACTGTTTTTT
>.|TRBJ1-2|TRBD1|TRBV20-1
CSAPRGDGYTF
TGCAGTGCCCCCAGGGGGGATGGCTACACCTTC
>.|TRBJ2-5|.|TRBV7-2
CASSRWTVQETQYF
TGTGCCAGCAGCCGGTGGACAGTTCAAGAGACCCAGTACTTC
>.|TRBJ2-2|.|TRBV12-5
CASGLEVAGELFF
TGTGCTAGTGGTCTTGAGGTGGCCGGGGAGCTGTTTTTT
>.|TRBJ1-1|.|TRBV6-1
CASREGNTEAFF
TGTGCCAGCAGGGAGGGGAACACTGAAGCTTTCTTT
>once|TRBJ2-7|.|TRBV7-2
CASSPGLPSYEQYF
TGTGCCAGCAGTCCGGGACTCCCCTCATACGAGCAGTACTTC
>.|TRBJ1-4|.|TRBV30
CAWGNTLGRKKLFF
TGTGCCTGGGGAAACACCCTCGGCAGGAAAAAACTGTTTTTT
>.|TRBJ2-1|TRBD2|TRBV5-4
CASRRTSGGYNEQFF
TGTGCCAGCAGACGGACTAGCGGGGGCTACAATGAGCAGTTCTTC
>.|TRBJ1-5|TRBD1|TRBV7-2
CASSLVGTGGNNQPQHF
TGTGCCAGCAGCTTAGTAGGTACAGGGGGGAACAATCAGCCCCAGCATTTT
>.|TRBJ2-3|TRBD1|TRBV4-1
CASSRGTGLSDTQYF
TGCGCCAGCAGCCGAGGGACAGGTTTATCAGATACGCAGTATTTT
>.|TRBJ2-7|.|TRBV6-5
CASRGGGAYEQYF
TGTGCCTCCAGGGGGGGAGGTGCCTACGAGCAGTACTTC
>.|TRBJ2-7|TRBD2|TRBV9
CASSEGTSLTEQYF
TGTGCCAGCAGCGAGGGGACTAGCTTAACCGAGCAGTACTTC
>.|TRBJ2-6|TRBD1|TRBV19
CASRGTGGISGANVLTF
TGTGCCAGTCGAGGGACAGGGGGGATCTCTGGGGCCAACGTCCTGACTTTC
>.|TRBJ2-7|TRBD2|TRBV10-3
CAISESTGLAVNEQYF
TGTGCCATCAGTGAGTCGACGGGACTAGCAGTAAACGAGCAGTACTTC
>once|TRBJ1-2|TRBD1|TRBV6-5
CASSRDSTYGYTF
TGTGCCAGCAGTCGGGACAGCACTTATGGCTACACCTTC
>.|TRBJ1-6|TRBD1|TRBV18
CASSPGQGNNSPLHF
TGTGCCAGCTCACCGGGACAGGGTAATAATTCACCCCTCCACTTT
>.|TRBJ1-6|.|TRBV6-5
CASGTGLGVSPLHF
TGTGCCAGCGGGACGGGGCTGGGGGTATCACCCCTCCACTTT
>.|TRBJ2-2|TRBD2|TRBV6-9
CAPSGRGTSGGTGELFF
TGTGCCCCCTCAGGCAGAGGGACTAGCGGGGGCACCGGGGAGCTGTTTTTT
>.|TRBJ1-1|.|TRBV6-5
CASSYSAQVNTEAFF
TGTGCCAGCAGTTACTCGGCCCAGGTAAACACTGAAGCTTTCTTT
>once|TRBJ1-1|.|TRBV30
CAWGRSRGALTEAFF
TGTGCCTGGGGTAGATCCCGGGGGGCACTCACTGAAGCTTTCTTT
>.|TRBJ2-2|.|TRBV18
CASSPPSRSGELFF
TGTGCCAGCTCACCACCGTCTCGGTCCGGGGAGCTGTTTTTT
>.|TRBJ2-5|TRBD2|TRBV10-3
CAISEAGGLQETQYF
TGTGCCATCAGTGAGGCGGGAGGGCTGCAAGAGACCCAGTACTTC
>.|TRBJ2-3|TRBD1|TRBV5-6
CASSQWTGISPPQYF
TGTGCCAGCAGCCAGTGGACAGGGATCTCCCCGCCGCAGTATTTT
>.|TRBJ2-5|TRBD2|TRBV6-1
CANRSPGGETQYF
TGTGCCAACCGATCCCCGGGGGGAGAGACCCAGTACTTC
>.|TRBJ2-1|.|TRBV29-1
CSVEGQLSYNEQFF
TGCAGCGTTGAAGGGCAGCTCTCCTACAATGAGCAGTTCTTC
>.|TRBJ1-3|.|TRBV5-4
CASSRGGSGNTIYF
TGTGCCAGCAGCCGGGGCGGGTCAGGAAACACCATATATTTT
>.|TRBJ2-7|TRBD2|TRBV12-5
CASGLVTVAGAGREQYF
TGTGCTAGTGGTTTGGTCACCGTAGCGGGTGCGGGGAGGGAGCAGTACTTC
>.|TRBJ1-1|.|TRBV6-1
CATIRRGNTEAFF
TGTGCCACCATTCGGAGGGGGAACACTGAAGCTTTCTTT
>.|TRBJ2-1|.|TRBV7-8
CASSLVGSYNEQFF
TGTGCCAGCAGCTTAGTTGGTTCCTACAATGAGCAGTTCTTC
>.|TRBJ1-3|TRBD1|TRBV6-5
CASSYSFWTGGNTIYF
TGTGCCAGCAGTTACTCGTTCTGGACAGGGGGAAACACCATATATTTT
>.|TRBJ2-7|.|TRBV7-2
CASSPTGGAYEQYF
TGTGCCAGCAGCCCCACCGGTGGGGCCTACGAGCAGTACTTC
>.|TRBJ2-7|.|TRBV5-1
CASSQTGLSYEQYF
TGCGCCAGCAGCCAGACGGGCCTCTCCTACGAGCAGTACTTC
>.|TRBJ1-1|.|TRBV11-2
CASSLKLQGNTEAFF
TGTGCCAGCAGCTTAAAATTACAGGGAAACACTGAAGCTTTCTTT
>.|TRBJ2-4|.|TRBV4-1
CASSQPLAKNIQYF
TGCGCCAGCAGCCAACCCTTAGCCAAAAACATTCAGTACTTC
>.|TRBJ2-3|TRBD2|TRBV7-9
CATSRLAGVDTQYF
TGTGCCACCTCCCGACTAGCGGGAGTGGATACGCAGTATTTT